The TCR beta chain described here comes from a study of cytomegalovirus exposure and HLA in healthy donors. V lost 4 bases to trimming and J lost 6 bases; unmatched junction nucleotides: 8. CDR1 is SGHNT, CDR2 YYREEE, per germline (reference sequence). The CDR3 extends over 14 amino acids. Amplification used 60 Vbeta primers and 13 Jbeta primers. The assay was immunoSEQ multiplex PCR, and TCRdb's table has in-frame clones only and misses some. The sample consists of about 160,000 clones, roughly 85% of them appearing once. Sequencing used PBMCs. The chain employs TRBV5-4 and TRBJ1-1; TRBD1 matches 8 bases. This clonotype was sampled from a boy younger than 10 in good health and CMV-seronegative. CDR3 in amino acids: CASSIPGGHAEAFF. CDR3 DNA sequence: TGTGCCAGCAGCATCCCAGGGGGCCATGCTGAAGCTTTCTTT.